The 17 T cell receptor beta chains below were found in one sample sequenced in a study of Ad26.COV2.S vaccination and SARS-CoV-2 variants. Method: immunoSEQ multiplex PCR; TCRdb's copy keeps in-frame clones and lacks some. The profile shows nearly 400,000 clones, roughly 90% of them singletons. Treatment here: some 19 received Ad26.COV2.S at low or high dose, single or two shots; five or six received placebo; per-sample allocation not given. Samples analyzed were those drawn on day 63 after the first vaccine or placebo injection. The sample consisted of peripheral blood, taken in a trial of Ad26.COV2.S vaccine versus placebo. These receptors were taken from a person between 18 and 59 years old who received the Ad26.COV2.S COVID-19 vaccine or a placebo.

This chain uses TRBV3-1 (or the pseudogene TRBV3-2) with TRBJ1-6; D gene ambiguous. Germline CDR1 reads LGHDT; CDR2 reads YNNKEL (reference sequence). V lost 6 bases, J lost 8 bases, and 14 bases lay in between. This CDR3 contains 14 residues. The CDR3 bases are TGTGCCAGCAGTCCCTTGGTTGGGGATTCACCCCTCCACTTT. Residues: CASSPLVGDSPLHF.

The chain couples TRBV5-1 to TRBJ1-2; tentative D call: TRBD1 (5 bases). The V end lost 4 bases, the J end lost 0 bases, and 10 bases lay between the germline ends. Looked up from germline, CDR1 is SGHRS and CDR2 is YFSETQ. The CDR3 consists of 14 residues. The CDR3 spells CASSRDSSNYGYTF. The CDR3 DNA reads as TGCGCCAGCAGCCGGGACTCCTCTAACTATGGCTACACCTTC. Filled out from reference TRBV5-1 and TRBJ1-2, the complete variable domain reads KAGVTQTPRYLIKTRGQQVTLSCSPISGHRSVSWYQQTPGQGLQFLFEYFSETQRNKGNFPGRFSGRQFSNSRSEMNVSTLELGDSALYLCASSRDSSNYGYTFGSGTRLTVV.

The gene calls are TRBV7-2 and TRBJ2-1, with 13 bases matching TRBD2. Germline CDR1 is SGHTA and CDR2 is FQGNSA. The CDR3 has 15 amino acids. J lost 7 bases, V lost 2 bases, and 2 bases had no gene match. CDR3 protein: CASSLQTSGRNEQFF. DNA of the CDR3: TGTGCCAGCAGCTTACAGACTAGCGGGAGGAATGAGCAGTTCTTC.

The genes are TRBV12-3 or TRBV12-4 and TRBJ2-4; perhaps TRBD1 as D (7 bases). The CDR3 runs to 12 residues. The V gene lost 6 bases and the J gene lost 13 bases, with 16 bases spanning the gap. The CDR3 nucleotides are TGTGCCAGCAGGCTTCAGGGGGGACGCCAGTACTTC. This translates into CASRLQGGRQYF.

The chain employs TRBV7-2 and TRBJ2-1; 15 bases are a match to TRBD2. Germline values: CDR1 SGHTA, CDR2 FQGNSA. J lost 9 bases, V lost 4 bases, and 4 bases had no gene match. This CDR3 comprises 15 residues. CDR3 amino acids: CASSSPGLAGGEQFF. The CDR3 coding sequence is TGTGCCAGCAGCTCACCGGGACTAGCGGGAGGTGAGCAGTTCTTC.

This sequence joins TRBV6-5 and TRBJ2-7; the D is unclear. The CDR3 loop spans 15 amino acids. The germline V gene encodes CDR1 MNHEY and CDR2 SVGAGI. V lost 2 bases and J 3 bases, leaving 14 bases between the germline ends. This CDR3 is CASSYRTGRGYEQYF. The CDR3 coding sequence is TGTGCCAGCAGTTACCGGACCGGAAGAGGCTACGAGCAGTACTTC.

The chain employs TRBV5-1 and TRBJ2-7, with 8 bases lining up with TRBD2. In germline, CDR1 is SGHRS, CDR2 YFSETQ. The CDR3 totals 14 residues. Losses at the gene ends were 1 base for V and 6 bases for J; bases not matched to a gene: 6. Here the CDR3 DNA reads TGCGCCAGCAGCTTGAGCGGGAGACCTCTCGAGCAGTACTTC. Its protein is CASSLSGRPLEQYF.

The rearrangement joins TRBV10-3 to TRBJ2-1; D is perhaps TRBD2 (8 bases). The CDR3 loop spans 16 amino acids. CDR1 and CDR2 (germline): ENHRY, SYGVKD. The V and J ends lost 3 bases and 7 bases respectively, with 19 bases between them. The chain's CDR3 is CAISELADFRGNEQFF. CDR3 bases: TGTGCCATCAGTGAACTAGCGGATTTCAGGGGGAATGAGCAGTTCTTC.

In DNA, the CDR3 is TGTGCCAGCAGCTTTGCACAGGGGTATAATTCACCCCTCCACTTT. It yields the protein CASSFAQGYNSPLHF. The rearrangement links TRBV5-6 to TRBJ1-6; TRBD1 matches 7 bases. CDR1 and CDR2 (germline): SGHDT, YYEEEE. CDR3 size: 15 residues. With V trimmed by 2 bases and J by 4 bases, 3 bases remained unmatched.

This chain links TRBV29-1 with TRBJ1-2; maybe TRBD1 (6 bases). The V end lost 4 bases, the J end lost 5 bases, and 14 bases lay between the germline ends. The CDR3 spans 13 residues. In germline, CDR1 is SQVTM, CDR2 ANQGSEA. In DNA, the CDR3 is TGCAGCGTTGCTGCAACAGGGATTTATGGCTACACCTTC. Protein sequence: CSVAATGIYGYTF.

The chain combines TRBV6-1 with TRBJ2-2; TRBD2 matches 13 bases. The CDR3 has 19 residues. Per germline, CDR1 MNHNS and CDR2 SASEGT. The V segment lost 2 bases and the J segment 2 bases; nucleotides outside the gene matches: 8. CDR3 bases: TGTGCCAGCAGTGAATCCATACTAGCGGGAGGGGGTAACACCGGGGAGCTGTTTTTT. It codes for CASSESILAGGGNTGELFF.

This chain joins TRBV24-1 and TRBJ2-1; 7 nucleotides agree with TRBD1. Per germline, CDR1 KGHDR and CDR2 SFDVKD. V gave up 8 bases and J gave up 5 bases; unmatched junction bases: 5. The CDR3 spans 13 residues. The CDR3 protein is CATISTGDNEQFF. The CDR3 DNA reads as TGTGCCACCATAAGTACAGGGGACAATGAGCAGTTCTTC.

This clone was observed once. V usage is TRBV6-2 or TRBV6-3 and J usage is TRBJ2-1; 12 bases map to TRBD2. The V gene's germline CDR1 is MNHEY and CDR2 SVGEGT. Trimming at V came to 4 bases and at J to 5 bases, leaving 9 bases not matched to a gene. The CDR3 has 17 residues. CDR3 protein: CASSSPGLAGLHNEQFF. In DNA, the CDR3 is TGTGCCAGCAGTTCTCCGGGACTAGCGGGTTTACACAATGAGCAGTTCTTC.

This sequence joins TRBV28 and TRBJ2-3; 7 bases line up with TRBD2. Germline V CDR1 and CDR2: MDHEN, SYDVKM. CDR3 length equals 16 residues. V gave up 2 bases and J gave up 2 bases; unmatched junction bases: 7. CDR3 protein: CASSLISGTTTDTQYF. CDR3 DNA: TGTGCCAGCAGTTTAATCTCCGGGACTACCACAGATACGCAGTATTTT.

The chain couples TRBV7-2 to TRBJ2-3; a weak D match, TRBD2 (6 bases). The CDR3 extends over 16 amino acids. Trimming left V 1 base short and J 6 bases short, with 17 bases between. Germline V gives CDR1 SGHTA, CDR2 FQGNSA. CDR3 bases: TGTGCCAGCAGCTTAGTTAGCGGTGATGGAGGGGATACGCAGTATTTT. Its protein product is CASSLVSGDGGDTQYF.

The chain uses TRBV29-1 and TRBJ2-2, with 12 bases that match TRBD2. V lost 7 bases, J lost 6 bases, and 3 bases stayed unmatched. CDR1 and CDR2 from the germline V gene are SQVTM and ANQGSEA. This CDR3 has 13 residues. For the CDR3, the DNA is TGCAGCGGGGGACTAGCGGGCTCCGGGGAGCTGTTTTTT. Protein product: CSGGLAGSGELFF.

The genes are TRBV12-5 and TRBJ1-2; possibly TRBD1 for D (5 bases). This CDR3 contains 12 residues. The ends were cut back, 6 bases at V and 4 bases at J, with 9 bases in the middle. In germline, CDR1 is LGHNT, CDR2 FRNRAP. DNA for the CDR3: TGTGCTAGTGGCGGGGGATTCTATGGCTACACCTTC. It specifies CASGGGFYGYTF. Full variable domain (rest looked up from reference TRBV12-5 and TRBJ1-2): DARVTQTPRHKVTEMGQEVTMRCQPILGHNTVFWYRQTMMQGLELLAYFRNRAPLDDSGMPKDRFSAEMPDATLATLKIQPSEPRDSAVYFCASGGGFYGYTFGSGTRLTVV.